This T cell receptor beta chain was profiled in a study of blood T cells in healthy people across ages. Findings of the study overall: It was found that TCR beta diversity correlated strongly with the percentage of naive T cells.

This clonotype was observed a single time. Its antigen is currently unknown. Sample-barcoded 5' priming and a J-beta primer mix drove a second PCR of roughly 6 to 12 cycles. TCRdb ran MiXCR on the 5' RACE reads and lists one entry per CDR3 protein. The table shows roughly 500,000 distinct CDR3 sequences, with 20% to 30% occurring only once. These sequences were also reported in another study, on T cells of mothers and their children. That study adds: Each donor was one of three healthy Caucasian mothers or one of their six children. Normalized overlap was always slightly, never significantly, higher in related than unrelated mother-child pairs.

The sample comprised blood. This receptor was identified in a boy aged 5-17 years in good health.

In DNA, the CDR3 is TGCGCCAGCAGCTCCGGGACAGGGATCTACGAGCAGTACTTC. This codes for CASSSGTGIYEQYF. The chain combines TRBV5-1 with TRBJ2-5; 9 bases agree with TRBD1. The J call may be in error: the DNA end matches TRBJ2-7 better. The CDR3 is 14 amino acids. From germline, CDR1 is SGHRS and CDR2 YFSETQ.